This TCR beta chain appears in the sequencing data of a study of cytomegalovirus exposure and HLA in healthy donors. As regards this clone: As yet, its antigen is unknown.

Trimming removed 4 bases from V and 0 bases from J, with 15 bases in between. From germline, CDR1 is SGDLS and CDR2 YYNGEE. This CDR3 has 16 amino acids. PCR employed 60 Vbeta and 13 Jbeta primers. The assay was immunoSEQ multiplex PCR, and TCRdb's table has in-frame clones only and misses some. Altogether 50,000 to 70,000 clones are present, over 75% being singletons, with the ten largest covering 5.5% to 7%. Study outcomes and limitations: Analyses of presence and absence presupposed an approximately uniform sequencing depth across donors. In a later analysis, TCR beta V- and J-gene trimming was associated with a missense DCLRE1C variant. Several of the most significant clusters appeared, in a later analysis, to be linked to common viral pathogens. CMV serostatus stood as the only immune exposure information on hand.

V and J are TRBV9 and TRBJ2-3; D possibly corresponds to TRBD2 (5 bases). Material for sequencing was PBMCs. This TCR derives from a male donor in good health and CMV-seronegative. The CDR3 coding sequence is TGTGCCAGCAGCCCACGGGGTGACCTTAGCACAGATACGCAGTATTTT. The encoded protein is CASSPRGDLSTDTQYF.